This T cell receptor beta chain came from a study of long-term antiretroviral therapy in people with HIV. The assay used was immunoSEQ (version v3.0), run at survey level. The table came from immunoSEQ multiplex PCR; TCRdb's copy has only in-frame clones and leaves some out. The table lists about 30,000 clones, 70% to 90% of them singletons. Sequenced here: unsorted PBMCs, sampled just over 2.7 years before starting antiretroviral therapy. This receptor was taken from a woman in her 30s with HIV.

CDR3 sequence (DNA): TGTGCCATCAGTGACCCGGGAGAGAACACTGAAGCTTTCTTT. Translation gives CAISDPGENTEAFF. The V gene is TRBV10-3, the J gene TRBJ1-1, with no clear D. CDR3 length: 14 amino acids. V was clipped by 3 bases and J by 1 base, with 9 bases between them. Germline CDR1 is ENHRY and CDR2 is SYGVKD.